This record covers a single T cell receptor (beta chain). Generated by immunoSEQ multiplex PCR, the TCRdb table keeps only in-frame clones and is missing some. This table has around 140,000 clones, 85% to 90% appearing once. The data stem from a study of blood T cell repertoires in COVID-19. In germline, CDR1 is MDHEN, CDR2 SYDVKM. The CDR3 has 16 amino acids. Enrollees, roughly 18 to 90 years old, lived in around 23 US areas. The TCR comes from a man between 60 and 75 years old who had recovered from COVID-19. Sequencing was carried out using PBMCs or T cells enriched from blood (not recorded which). The genes are TRBV28 and TRBJ2-1, with TRBD2 matching over 14 bases. The CDR3 here is CASGLAGGVLHNEQFF. CDR3 DNA sequence: TGTGCTAGTGGACTAGCGGGAGGCGTTTTGCACAATGAGCAGTTCTTC.